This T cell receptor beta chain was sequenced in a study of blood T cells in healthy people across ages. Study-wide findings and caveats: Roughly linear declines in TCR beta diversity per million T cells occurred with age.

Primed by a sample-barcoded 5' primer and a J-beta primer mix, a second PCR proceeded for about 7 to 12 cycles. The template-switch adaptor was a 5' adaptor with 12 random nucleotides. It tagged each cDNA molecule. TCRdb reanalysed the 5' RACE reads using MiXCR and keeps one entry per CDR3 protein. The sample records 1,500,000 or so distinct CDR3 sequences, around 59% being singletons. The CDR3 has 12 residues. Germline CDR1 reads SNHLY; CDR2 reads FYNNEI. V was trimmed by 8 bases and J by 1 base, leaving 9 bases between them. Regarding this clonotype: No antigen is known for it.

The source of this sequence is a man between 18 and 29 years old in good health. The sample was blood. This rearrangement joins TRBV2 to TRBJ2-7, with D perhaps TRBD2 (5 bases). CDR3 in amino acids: CASGEISYEQYF. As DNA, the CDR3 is TGTGCCAGCGGGGAGATTTCCTACGAGCAGTACTTC.